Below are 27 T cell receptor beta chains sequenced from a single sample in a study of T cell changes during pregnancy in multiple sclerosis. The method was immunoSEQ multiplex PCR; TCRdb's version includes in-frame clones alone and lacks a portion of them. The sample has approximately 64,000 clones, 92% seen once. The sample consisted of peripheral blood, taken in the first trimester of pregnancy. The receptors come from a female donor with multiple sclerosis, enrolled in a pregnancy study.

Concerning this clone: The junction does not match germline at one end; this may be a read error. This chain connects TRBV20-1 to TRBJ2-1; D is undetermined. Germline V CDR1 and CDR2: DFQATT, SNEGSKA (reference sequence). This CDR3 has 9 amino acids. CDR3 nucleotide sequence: TGCAGTGTTCAGGTTCCCCATGTCTTC. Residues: CSVQVPHVF.

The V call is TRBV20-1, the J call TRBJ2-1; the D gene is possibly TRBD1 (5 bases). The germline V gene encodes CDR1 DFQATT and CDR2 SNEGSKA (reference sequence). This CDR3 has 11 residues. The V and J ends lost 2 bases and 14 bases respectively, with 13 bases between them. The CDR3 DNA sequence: TGCAGTGCTAGACCTGCGGACACTGAGTTCTTC. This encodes CSARPADTEFF.

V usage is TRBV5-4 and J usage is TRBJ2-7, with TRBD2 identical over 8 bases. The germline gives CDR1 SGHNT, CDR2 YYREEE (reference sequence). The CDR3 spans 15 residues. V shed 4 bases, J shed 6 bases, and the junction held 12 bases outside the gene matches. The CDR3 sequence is CASSHGGVESVEQYF. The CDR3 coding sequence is TGTGCCAGCAGCCACGGGGGGGTAGAGTCCGTCGAGCAGTACTTC. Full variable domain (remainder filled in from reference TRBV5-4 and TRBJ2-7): ETGVTQSPTHLIKTRGQQVTLRCSSQSGHNTVSWYQQALGQGPQFIFQYYREEENGRGNFPPRFSGLQFPNYSSELNVNALELDDSALYLCASSHGGVESVEQYFGPGTRLTVT.

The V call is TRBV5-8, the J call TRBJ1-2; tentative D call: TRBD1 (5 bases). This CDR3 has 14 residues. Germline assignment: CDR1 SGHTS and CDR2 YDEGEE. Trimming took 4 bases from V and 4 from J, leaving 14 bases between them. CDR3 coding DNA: TGTGCCAGCAGCCGGGACTCGGGGATCTATGGCTACACCTTC. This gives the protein CASSRDSGIYGYTF.

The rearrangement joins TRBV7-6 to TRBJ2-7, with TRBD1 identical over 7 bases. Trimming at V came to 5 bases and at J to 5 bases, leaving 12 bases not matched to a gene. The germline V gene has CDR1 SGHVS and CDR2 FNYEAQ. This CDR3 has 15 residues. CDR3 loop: CASSPIQTGNDEQYF. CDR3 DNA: TGTGCCAGCAGCCCCATTCAGACAGGGAACGACGAGCAGTACTTC.

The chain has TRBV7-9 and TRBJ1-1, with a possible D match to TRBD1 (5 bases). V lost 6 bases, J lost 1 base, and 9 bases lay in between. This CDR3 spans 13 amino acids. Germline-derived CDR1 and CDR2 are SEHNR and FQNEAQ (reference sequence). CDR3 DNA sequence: TGTGCCAGCAGAAAGGGGCAGAACACTGAAGCTTTCTTT. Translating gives CASRKGQNTEAFF.

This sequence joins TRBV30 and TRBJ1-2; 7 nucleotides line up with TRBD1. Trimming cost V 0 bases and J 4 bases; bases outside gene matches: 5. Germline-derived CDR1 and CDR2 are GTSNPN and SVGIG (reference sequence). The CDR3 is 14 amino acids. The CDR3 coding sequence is TGTGCCTGGAGTGTACGAGGGGGCAGCTATGGCTACACCTTC. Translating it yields CAWSVRGGSYGYTF.

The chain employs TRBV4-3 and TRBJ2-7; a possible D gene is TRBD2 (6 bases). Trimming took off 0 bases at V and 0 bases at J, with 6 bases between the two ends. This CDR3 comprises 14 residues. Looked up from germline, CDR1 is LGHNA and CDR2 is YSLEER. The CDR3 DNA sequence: TGCGCCAGCAGCCAAGAGGGAGGCTCCTACGAGCAGTACTTC. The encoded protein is CASSQEGGSYEQYF.

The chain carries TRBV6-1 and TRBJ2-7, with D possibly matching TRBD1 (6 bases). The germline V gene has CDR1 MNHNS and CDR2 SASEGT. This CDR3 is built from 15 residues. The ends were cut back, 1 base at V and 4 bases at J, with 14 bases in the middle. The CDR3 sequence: CASSEGPGDIYEQYF. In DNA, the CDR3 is TGTGCCAGCAGTGAAGGCCCTGGGGACATATACGAGCAGTACTTC.

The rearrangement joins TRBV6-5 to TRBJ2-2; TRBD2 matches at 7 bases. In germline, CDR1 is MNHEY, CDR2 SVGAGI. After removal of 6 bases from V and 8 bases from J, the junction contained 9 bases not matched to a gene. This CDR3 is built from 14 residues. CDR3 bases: TGTGCCAGCAGCCTAGGGGAGGGCGCGGGGGAGCTGTTTTTT. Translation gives CASSLGEGAGELFF.

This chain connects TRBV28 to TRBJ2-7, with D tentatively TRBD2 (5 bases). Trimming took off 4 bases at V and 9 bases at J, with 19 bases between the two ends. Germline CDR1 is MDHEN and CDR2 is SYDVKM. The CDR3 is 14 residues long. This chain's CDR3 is CASSSDMRVVRQYF. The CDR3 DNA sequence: TGTGCCAGCAGTTCCGATATGAGGGTCGTCAGGCAGTACTTC.

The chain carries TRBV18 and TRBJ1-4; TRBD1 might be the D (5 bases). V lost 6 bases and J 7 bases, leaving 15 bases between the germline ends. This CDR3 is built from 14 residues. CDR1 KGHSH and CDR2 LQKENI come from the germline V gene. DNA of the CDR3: TGTGCCAGCTCCCAGATTGCGGGGCCTGAAAAACTGTTTTTT. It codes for CASSQIAGPEKLFF.

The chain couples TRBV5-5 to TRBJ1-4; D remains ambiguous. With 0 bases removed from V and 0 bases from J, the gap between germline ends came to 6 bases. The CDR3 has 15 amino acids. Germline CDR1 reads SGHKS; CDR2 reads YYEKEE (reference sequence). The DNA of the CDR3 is TGTGCCAGCAGCTTGGTGGGCCCAACTAATGAAAAACTGTTTTTT. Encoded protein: CASSLVGPTNEKLFF.

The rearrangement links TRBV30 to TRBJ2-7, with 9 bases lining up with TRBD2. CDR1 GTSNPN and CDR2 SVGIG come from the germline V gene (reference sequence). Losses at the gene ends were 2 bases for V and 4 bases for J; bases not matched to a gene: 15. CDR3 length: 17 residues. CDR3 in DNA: TGTGCCTGGAGTACAACTAGCGGGTGGTTTGAATTGTACGAGCAGTACTTC. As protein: CAWSTTSGWFELYEQYF.

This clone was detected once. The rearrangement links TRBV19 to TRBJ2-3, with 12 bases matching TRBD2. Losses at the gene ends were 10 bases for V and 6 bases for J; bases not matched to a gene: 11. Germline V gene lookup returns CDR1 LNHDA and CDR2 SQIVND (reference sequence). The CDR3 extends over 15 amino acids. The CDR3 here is CATSGLAGREDTQYF. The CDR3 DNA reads TGTGCCACCTCCGGACTAGCGGGACGGGAGGATACGCAGTATTTT. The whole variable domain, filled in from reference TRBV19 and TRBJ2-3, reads DGGITQSPKYLFRKEGQNVTLSCEQNLNHDAMYWYRQDPGQGLRLIYYSQIVNDFQKGDIAEGYSVSREKKESFPLTVTSAQKNPTAFYLCATSGLAGREDTQYFGPGTRLTVL.

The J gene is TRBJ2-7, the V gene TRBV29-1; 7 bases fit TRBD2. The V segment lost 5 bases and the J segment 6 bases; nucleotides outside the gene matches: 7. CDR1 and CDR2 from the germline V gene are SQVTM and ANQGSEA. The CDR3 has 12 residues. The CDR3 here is CSVRAGAREQYF. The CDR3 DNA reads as TGCAGCGTTAGGGCGGGAGCTCGCGAGCAGTACTTC.

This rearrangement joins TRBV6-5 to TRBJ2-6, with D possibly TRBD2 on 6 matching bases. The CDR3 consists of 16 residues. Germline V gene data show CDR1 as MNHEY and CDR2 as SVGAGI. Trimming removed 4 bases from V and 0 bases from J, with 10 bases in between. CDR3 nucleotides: TGTGCCAGCAGTTCCGGGGGTAGCTCTGGGGCCAACGTCCTGACTTTC. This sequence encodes CASSSGGSSGANVLTF.

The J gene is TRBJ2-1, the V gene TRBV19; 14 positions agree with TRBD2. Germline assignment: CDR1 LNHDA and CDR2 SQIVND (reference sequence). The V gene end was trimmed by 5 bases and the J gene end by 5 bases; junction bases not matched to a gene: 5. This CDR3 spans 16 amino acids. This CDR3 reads CASSSRTSGRNNEQFF. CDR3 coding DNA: TGTGCCAGTAGTTCCCGGACTAGCGGGAGGAACAATGAGCAGTTCTTC. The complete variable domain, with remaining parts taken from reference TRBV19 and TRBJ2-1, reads DGGITQSPKYLFRKEGQNVTLSCEQNLNHDAMYWYRQDPGQGLRLIYYSQIVNDFQKGDIAEGYSVSREKKESFPLTVTSAQKNPTAFYLCASSSRTSGRNNEQFFGPGTRLTVL.

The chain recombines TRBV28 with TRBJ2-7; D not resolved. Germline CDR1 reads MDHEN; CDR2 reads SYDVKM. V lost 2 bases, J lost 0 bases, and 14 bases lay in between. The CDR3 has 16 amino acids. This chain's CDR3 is CASSLVGYPSSYEQYF. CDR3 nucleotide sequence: TGTGCCAGCAGTTTAGTTGGTTATCCGAGCTCCTACGAGCAGTACTTC.

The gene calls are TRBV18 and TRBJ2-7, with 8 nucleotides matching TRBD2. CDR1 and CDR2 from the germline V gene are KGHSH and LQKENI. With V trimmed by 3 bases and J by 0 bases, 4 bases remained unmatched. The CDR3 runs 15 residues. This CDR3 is CASSPDSGVSYEQYF. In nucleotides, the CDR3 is TGTGCCAGCTCACCGGATAGCGGGGTCTCCTACGAGCAGTACTTC.

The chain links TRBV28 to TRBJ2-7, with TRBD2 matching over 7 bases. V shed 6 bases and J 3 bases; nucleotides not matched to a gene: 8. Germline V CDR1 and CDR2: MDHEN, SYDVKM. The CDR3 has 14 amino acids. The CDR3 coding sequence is TGTGCCAGCAGCGAGCGCGGGGGTTTCTACGAGCAGTACTTC. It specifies CASSERGGFYEQYF.

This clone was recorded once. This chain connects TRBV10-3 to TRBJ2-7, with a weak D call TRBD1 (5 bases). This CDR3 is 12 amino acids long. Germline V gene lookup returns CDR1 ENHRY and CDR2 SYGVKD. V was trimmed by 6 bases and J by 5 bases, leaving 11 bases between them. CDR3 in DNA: TGTGCCATCAGGGGTCAGGGCGACGAGCAGTACTTC. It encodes CAIRGQGDEQYF.

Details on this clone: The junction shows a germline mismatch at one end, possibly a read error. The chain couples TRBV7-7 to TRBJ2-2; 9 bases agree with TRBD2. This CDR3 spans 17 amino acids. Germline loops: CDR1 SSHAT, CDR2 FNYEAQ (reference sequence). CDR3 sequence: CASSQYISGSRTGELFF. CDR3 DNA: TGTGCTAGCAGCCAGTACATTAGCGGGAGTCGAACCGGGGAGCTGTTTTTT.

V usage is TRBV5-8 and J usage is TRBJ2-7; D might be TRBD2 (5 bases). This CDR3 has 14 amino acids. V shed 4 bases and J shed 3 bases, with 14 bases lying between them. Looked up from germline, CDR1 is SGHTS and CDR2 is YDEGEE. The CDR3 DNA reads TGTGCCAGCAGCCCGAGAGGGAGTCTCTACGAGCAGTACTTC. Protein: CASSPRGSLYEQYF. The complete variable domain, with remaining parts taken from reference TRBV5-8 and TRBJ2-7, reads EAGVTQSPTHLIKTRGQQATLRCSPISGHTSVYWYQQALGLGLQFLLWYDEGEERNRGNFPPRFSGRQFPNYSSELNVNALELEDSALYLCASSPRGSLYEQYFGPGTRLTVT.

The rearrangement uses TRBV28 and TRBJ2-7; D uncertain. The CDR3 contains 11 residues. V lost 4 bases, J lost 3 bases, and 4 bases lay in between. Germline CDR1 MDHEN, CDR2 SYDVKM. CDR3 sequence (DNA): TGTGCCAGCAGTTCAAACTACGAGCAGTACTTC. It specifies CASSSNYEQYF.

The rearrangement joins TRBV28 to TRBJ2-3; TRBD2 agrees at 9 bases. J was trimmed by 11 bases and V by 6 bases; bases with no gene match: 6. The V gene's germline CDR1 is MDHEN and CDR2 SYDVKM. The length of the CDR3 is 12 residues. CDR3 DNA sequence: TGTGCCAGCAGCCTACTAGCGGGTATGCAGTATTTT. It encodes CASSLLAGMQYF.

CDR3 sequence reads: CASSLSDSLNTEAFF. The DNA for the CDR3 is TGTGCCAGCAGTTTATCGGACTCCTTGAACACTGAAGCTTTCTTT. The chain recombines TRBV27 with TRBJ1-1; the D is unclear. This CDR3 spans 15 amino acids. Germline V gene data show CDR1 as MNHEY and CDR2 as SMNVEV (reference sequence). The V end was cut by 0 bases, the J end by 0 bases, with 8 bases between.